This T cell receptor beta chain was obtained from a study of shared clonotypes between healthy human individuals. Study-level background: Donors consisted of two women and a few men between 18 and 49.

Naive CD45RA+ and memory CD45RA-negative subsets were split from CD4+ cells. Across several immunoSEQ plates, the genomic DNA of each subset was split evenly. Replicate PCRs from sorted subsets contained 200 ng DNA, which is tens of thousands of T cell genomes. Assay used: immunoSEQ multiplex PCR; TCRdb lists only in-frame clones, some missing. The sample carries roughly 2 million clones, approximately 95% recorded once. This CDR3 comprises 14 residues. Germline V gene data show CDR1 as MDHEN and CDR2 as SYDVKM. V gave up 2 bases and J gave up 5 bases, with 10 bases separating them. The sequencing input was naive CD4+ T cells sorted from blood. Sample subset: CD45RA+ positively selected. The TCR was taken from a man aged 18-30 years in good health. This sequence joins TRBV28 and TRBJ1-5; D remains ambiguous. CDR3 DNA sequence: TGTGCCAGCAGTTTACGGCCCCCTTATCAGCCCCAGCATTTT. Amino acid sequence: CASSLRPPYQPQHF. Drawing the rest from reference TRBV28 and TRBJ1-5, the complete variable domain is DVKVTQSSRYLVKRTGEKVFLECVQDMDHENMFWYRQDPGLGLRLIYFSYDVKMKEKGDIPEGYSVSREKKERFSLILESASTNQTSMYLCASSLRPPYQPQHFGDGTRLSIL.